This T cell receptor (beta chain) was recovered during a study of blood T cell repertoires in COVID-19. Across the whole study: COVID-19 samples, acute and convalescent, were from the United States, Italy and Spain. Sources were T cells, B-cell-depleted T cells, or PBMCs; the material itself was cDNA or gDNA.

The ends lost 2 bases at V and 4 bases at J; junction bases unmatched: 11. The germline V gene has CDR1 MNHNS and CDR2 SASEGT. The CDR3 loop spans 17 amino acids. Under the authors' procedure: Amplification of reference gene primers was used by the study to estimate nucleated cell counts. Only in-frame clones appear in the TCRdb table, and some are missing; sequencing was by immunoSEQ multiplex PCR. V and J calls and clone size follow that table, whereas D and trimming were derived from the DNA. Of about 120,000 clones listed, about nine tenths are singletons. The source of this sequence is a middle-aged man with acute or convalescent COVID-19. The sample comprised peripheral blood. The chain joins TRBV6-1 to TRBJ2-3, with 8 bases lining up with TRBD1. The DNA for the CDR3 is TGTGCCAGCAGTGAATTAAGGACAGGGTCAAAGCCAGATACGCAGTATTTT. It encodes CASSELRTGSKPDTQYF.